A selection of T cell receptor beta chains follows, all from one sample in a study of metastatic and nonmetastatic thyroid tumors. TCRdb reprocessed the PCR reads using MiXCR. The sample holds tens of thousands of clones, 23% seen once. Sequencing used blood. Source of these receptors: a male donor with papillary thyroid cancer or a benign thyroid nodule (not recorded which). Some clones in this sample may be carry-over from other donors' samples. Each CDR3 is given without its conserved first and last residue.

J gene | V gene | CDR3 protein
TRBJ2-7 | TRBV20-1 | SARDWDRGLAGGKSSYEQY
TRBJ2-2 | TRBV25-1 | ASSELGKDTGELF
TRBJ2-7 | TRBV28 | ASSLPTGMLSSYEQY
TRBJ2-7 | TRBV20-1 | SARVGGLAGEQY
TRBJ1-5 | TRBV2 | ASSPYGHSNQPQH
TRBJ2-7 | TRBV10-3 | ATSGEYYEQY
TRBJ1-2 | TRBV19 | ASSIDERTNYGYT
TRBJ1-1 | TRBV5-1 | ASSLAHRGGTEAF
TRBJ1-2 | TRBV15 | ATSRTAYYGYT
TRBJ2-5 | TRBV6-1 | ASRRDLAGKETQY
TRBJ1-2 | TRBV20-1 | SARDGQGVNYGYT
TRBJ2-7 | TRBV12-3/TRBV12-4 | ASSLNRAYEQY
TRBJ2-7 | TRBV12-3/TRBV12-4 | ASSLNSGEQY
TRBJ2-3 | TRBV6-2/TRBV6-3 | ASSYSVPGTVLTNTQY
TRBJ2-7 | TRBV14 | ASSQGSGSRY
TRBJ2-1 | TRBV4-2 | ASSQEVRVEQF
TRBJ2-3 | TRBV20-1 | SARGEADTQY
TRBJ2-7 | TRBV5-1 | ASSFSGDPNEQY
TRBJ2-3 | TRBV11-2 | ASSFAGETDTQY
TRBJ1-5 | TRBV20-1 | SASPRGSNQPQH
TRBJ1-2 | TRBV3-1 | ASSQRRGSGYGYT
TRBJ2-2 | TRBV18 | ASSLTGLTGELF
TRBJ1-2 | TRBV20-1 | SAELGGLSYGYT
TRBJ2-3 | TRBV29-1 | SVDPTSDTDTQY
TRBJ1-6 | TRBV2 | ASREDRGGYSPLH
TRBJ2-3 | TRBV7-3 | ASSLIREDTQY
TRBJ2-6 | TRBV5-1 | ASSFTGANVLT
TRBJ2-1 | TRBV7-6 | ASSLSMTRVYNEQF
TRBJ2-1 | TRBV24-1 | ATSDLGTPSCNEQF
TRBJ2-2 | TRBV4-1 | ASSPLTGELF
TRBJ2-1 | TRBV9 | ASSGDRGRDNEQF
TRBJ2-1 | TRBV6-5 | ASSSHLAGSYNEQF
TRBJ2-5 | TRBV20-1 | SGNTGSQETQY
TRBJ1-5 | TRBV28 | ASRLRGQVQPQH
TRBJ1-6 | TRBV28 | ASSLLQASNNSPLH
TRBJ2-3 | TRBV6-1 | ASSVNRGLSTDTQY
TRBJ2-5 | TRBV6-1 | ASGRASQETQY
TRBJ1-2 | TRBV20-1 | SARDRKRYGYT
TRBJ1-2 | TRBV5-6 | ASSLGARNYGYT
TRBJ1-6 | TRBV6-7 | ASSYERDAGNSPLH
TRBJ2-7 | TRBV18 | ASSPERGKSYEQY
TRBJ2-2 | TRBV19 | ASSREGYTGELF
TRBJ2-7 | TRBV5-1 | ASSWLGQEGEQY
TRBJ2-5 | TRBV25-1 | ASSGGQGPQETQY
TRBJ2-7 | TRBV24-1 | ATSRIGSYEQY
TRBJ2-5 | TRBV6-1 | ASSKTSGRGVETQY
TRBJ2-7 | TRBV30 | AWITGLYEQY
TRBJ2-1 | TRBV28 | ASSKLGGRENEQF
TRBJ1-1 | TRBV12-3/TRBV12-4 | ASSLAAVMNTEAF
TRBJ1-5 | TRBV6-1 | ASSPLARQPQH
TRBJ2-1 | TRBV12-3/TRBV12-4 | ASSSYSGINEQF
TRBJ1-2 | TRBV6-1 | ASNQAYGYT
TRBJ2-2 | TRBV6-8 | ASSPDTHTGELF
TRBJ1-5 | TRBV20-1 | SAIPTGFQPQH
TRBJ2-3 | TRBV20-1 | SARDWTIGSVTDTQY
TRBJ2-7 | TRBV5-1 | ASSLVSAGGPYEQY
TRBJ1-2 | TRBV6-1 | ASSEWGALRGYT
TRBJ2-5 | TRBV14 | ASSHGTVGTQY